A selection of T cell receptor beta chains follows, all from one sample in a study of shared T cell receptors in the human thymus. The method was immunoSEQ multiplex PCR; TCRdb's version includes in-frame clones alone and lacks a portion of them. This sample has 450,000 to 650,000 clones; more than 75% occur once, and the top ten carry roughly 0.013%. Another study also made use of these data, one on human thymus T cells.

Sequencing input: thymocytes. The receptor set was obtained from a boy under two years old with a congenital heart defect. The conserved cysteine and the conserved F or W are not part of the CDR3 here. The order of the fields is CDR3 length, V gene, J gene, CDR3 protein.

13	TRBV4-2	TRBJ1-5	ASSQAAGTNQPQH
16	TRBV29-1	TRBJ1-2	SVESPGARDRASYGYT
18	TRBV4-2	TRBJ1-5	ASSPKIGWVERELNQPQH
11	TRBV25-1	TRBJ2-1	ASRAAHDNEQF
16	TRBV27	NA	ASSRGTSGRMAVYEQY
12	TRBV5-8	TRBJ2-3	ASGRLAGWDTQY
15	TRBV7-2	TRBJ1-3	ASSGGASGFSGNTIY
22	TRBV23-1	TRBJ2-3	ASSQPQYEYYDSGRAVGTDTQY
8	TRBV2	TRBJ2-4	ASGGQGGH
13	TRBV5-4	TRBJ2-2	ASSGGGRAPGELF
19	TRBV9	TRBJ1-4	ASSTRASREEVGGDNEKLF
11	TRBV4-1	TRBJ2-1	ASSQRAGGARF
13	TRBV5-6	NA	ASSFSGTGTYEQY
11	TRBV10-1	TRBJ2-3	ASSEGQGDTQY
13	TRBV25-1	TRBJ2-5	ASSESVDTGGTQY
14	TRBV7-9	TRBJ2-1	ASSPLEGYSYNEQF
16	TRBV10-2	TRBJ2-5	ASSSGTSGRIWEETQY
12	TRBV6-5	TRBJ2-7	ASSYWDRGYEQY
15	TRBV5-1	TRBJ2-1	ATSATPEREIRNEQF